The sequence of this TCR beta chain was determined in a study of blood T cells in healthy people across ages. Overall study results and limits: Researchers deemed the diversity estimates from one million T cells underestimates.

Total RNA, at least 5 micrograms per sample, came from PBMCs. CDR1 and CDR2 (germline): MNHEY, SVGAGI. Trimming at V came to 6 bases and at J to 2 bases, leaving 7 bases not matched to a gene. This CDR3 region has 14 residues. Comment on this clonotype: Its antigen is as yet unknown.

It was with a sample-barcoded 5' primer and a J-beta primer mix that a second PCR of about 6 to 11 cycles was run. All samples yielded 2.5 million or more CDR3-containing paired-end reads. TCRdb called the 5' RACE reads again in MiXCR, with one record for every CDR3 protein. The sample yields around 710,000 distinct CDR3 sequences, around 40% seen once. This chain uses TRBV6-5 with TRBJ2-7, with TRBD1 identical over 7 bases. Specimen: blood. This sequence was found in a woman aged 60-70 years in good health. The CDR3 DNA reads TGTGCCAGCAGGGCCGGGCAGGGGGCCTACGAGCAGTACTTC. It encodes CASRAGQGAYEQYF.